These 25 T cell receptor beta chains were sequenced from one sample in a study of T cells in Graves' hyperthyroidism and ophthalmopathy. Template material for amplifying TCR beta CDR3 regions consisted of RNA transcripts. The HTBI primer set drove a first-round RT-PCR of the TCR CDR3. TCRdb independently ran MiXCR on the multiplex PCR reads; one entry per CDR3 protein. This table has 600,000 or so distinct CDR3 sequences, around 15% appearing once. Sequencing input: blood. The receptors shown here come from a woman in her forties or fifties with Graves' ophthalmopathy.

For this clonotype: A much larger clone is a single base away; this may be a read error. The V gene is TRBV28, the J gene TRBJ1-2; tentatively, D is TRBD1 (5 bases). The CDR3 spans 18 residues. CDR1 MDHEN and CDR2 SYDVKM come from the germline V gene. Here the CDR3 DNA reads TGTGCCAACAGTTTATCTCATGGCCGGGGCAGGTTAATCTATGGCTACACCTTC. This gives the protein CANSLSHGRGRLIYGYTF.

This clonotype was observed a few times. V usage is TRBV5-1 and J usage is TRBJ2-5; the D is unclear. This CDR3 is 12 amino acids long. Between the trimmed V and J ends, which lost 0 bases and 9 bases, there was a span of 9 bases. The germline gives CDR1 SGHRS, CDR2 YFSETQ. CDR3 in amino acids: CASSLAGPPQYF. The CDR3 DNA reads TGCGCCAGCAGCTTGGCAGGACCACCCCAGTACTTC. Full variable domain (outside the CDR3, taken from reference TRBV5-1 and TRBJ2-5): KAGVTQTPRYLIKTRGQQVTLSCSPISGHRSVSWYQQTPGQGLQFLFEYFSETQRNKGNFPGRFSGRQFSNSRSEMNVSTLELGDSALYLCASSLAGPPQYFGPGTRLLVL.

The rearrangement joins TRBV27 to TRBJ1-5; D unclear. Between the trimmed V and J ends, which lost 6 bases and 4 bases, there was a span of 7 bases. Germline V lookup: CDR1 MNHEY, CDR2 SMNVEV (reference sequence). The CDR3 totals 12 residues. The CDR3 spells CASSQPNQPQHF. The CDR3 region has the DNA TGTGCCAGCAGCCAACCTAATCAGCCCCAGCATTTT.

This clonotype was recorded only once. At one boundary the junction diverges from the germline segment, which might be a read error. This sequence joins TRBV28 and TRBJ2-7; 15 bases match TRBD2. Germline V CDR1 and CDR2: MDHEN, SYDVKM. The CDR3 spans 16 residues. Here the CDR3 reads CASSLGLAGGSSEQYF. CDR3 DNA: TGCGCCAGCAGTTTAGGACTAGCGGGAGGGAGCAGCGAGCAGTACTTC.

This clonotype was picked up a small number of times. The CDR3: CSVEDRASYGYTF. CDR3 coding DNA: TGCAGCGTCGAGGACAGGGCTAGTTATGGCTACACCTTC. The genes are TRBV29-1 and TRBJ1-2; 8 nucleotides line up with TRBD1. There are 13 residues in the CDR3. The ends lost 6 bases at V and 5 bases at J; junction bases unmatched: 8. Germline V gene data show CDR1 as SQVTM and CDR2 as ANQGSEA.

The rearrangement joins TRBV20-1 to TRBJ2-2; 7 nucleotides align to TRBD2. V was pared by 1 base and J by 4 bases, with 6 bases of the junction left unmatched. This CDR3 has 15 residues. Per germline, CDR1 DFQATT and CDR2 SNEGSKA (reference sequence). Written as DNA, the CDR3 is TGCAGTGCTAGAGGACGGGCTAGCGGCACCGGGGAGCTGTTTTTT. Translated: CSARGRASGTGELFF.

The CDR3 bases are TGCAGTGCCCGAGGGGGCTTTAGCAATCAGCCCCAGCATTTT. Translating it yields CSARGGFSNQPQHF. This chain uses TRBV20-1 with TRBJ1-5; TRBD1 matches at 7 bases. V trimming: 6 bases; J trimming: 0 bases; junction bases outside the gene matches: 5. The CDR3 contains 14 residues. In germline, CDR1 is DFQATT, CDR2 SNEGSKA (reference sequence).

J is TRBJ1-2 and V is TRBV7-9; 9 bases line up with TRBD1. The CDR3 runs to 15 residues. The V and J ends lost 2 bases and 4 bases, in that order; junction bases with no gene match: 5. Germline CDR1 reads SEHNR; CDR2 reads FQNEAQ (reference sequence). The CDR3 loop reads CASSLNRGLGYGYTF. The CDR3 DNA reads TGTGCCAGCAGCTTAAACAGGGGGCTCGGCTATGGCTACACCTTC.

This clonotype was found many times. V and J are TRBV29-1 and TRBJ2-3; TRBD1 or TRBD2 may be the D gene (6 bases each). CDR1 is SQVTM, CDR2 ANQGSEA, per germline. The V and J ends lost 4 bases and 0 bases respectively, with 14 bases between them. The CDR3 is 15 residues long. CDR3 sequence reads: CSVVRGPDSTDTQYF. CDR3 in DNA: TGCAGCGTTGTTCGGGGGCCAGATAGCACAGATACGCAGTATTTT.

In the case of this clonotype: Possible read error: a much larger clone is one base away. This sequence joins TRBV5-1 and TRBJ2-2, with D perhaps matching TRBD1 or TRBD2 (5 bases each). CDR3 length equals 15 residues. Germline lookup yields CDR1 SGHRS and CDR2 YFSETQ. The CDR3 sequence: CASGLPFGTTGELFF. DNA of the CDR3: TGCGCCAGCGGCTTACCATTTGGGACCACCGGGGAGCTGTTTTTT.

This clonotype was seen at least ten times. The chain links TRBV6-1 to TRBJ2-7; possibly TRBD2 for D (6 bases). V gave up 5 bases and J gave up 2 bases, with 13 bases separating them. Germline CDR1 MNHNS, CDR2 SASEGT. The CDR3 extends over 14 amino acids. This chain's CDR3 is CASSSPGLPYEQYF. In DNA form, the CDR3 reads TGTGCCAGCAGTTCCCCGGGACTCCCCTACGAGCAGTACTTC.

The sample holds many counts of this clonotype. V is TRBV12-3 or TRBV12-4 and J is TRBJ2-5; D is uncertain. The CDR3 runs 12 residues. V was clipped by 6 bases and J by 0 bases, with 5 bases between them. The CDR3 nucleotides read TGTGCCAGCAGAGACAACCAAGAGACCCAGTACTTC. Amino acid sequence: CASRDNQETQYF.

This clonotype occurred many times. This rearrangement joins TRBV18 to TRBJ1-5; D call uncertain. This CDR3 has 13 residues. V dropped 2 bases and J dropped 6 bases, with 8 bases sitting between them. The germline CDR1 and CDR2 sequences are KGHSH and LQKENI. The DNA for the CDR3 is TGTGCCAGCTCACCAGGGCCGGGTCAGCCCCAGCATTTT. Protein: CASSPGPGQPQHF.

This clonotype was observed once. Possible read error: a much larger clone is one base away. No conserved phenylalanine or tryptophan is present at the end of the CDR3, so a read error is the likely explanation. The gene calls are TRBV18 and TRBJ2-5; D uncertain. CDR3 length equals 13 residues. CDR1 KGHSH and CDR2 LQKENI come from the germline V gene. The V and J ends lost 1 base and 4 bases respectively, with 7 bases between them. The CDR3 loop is CASSPRLGETQYL. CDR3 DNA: TGTGCCAGCTCACCACGACTCGGAGAGACCCAGTACCTC.

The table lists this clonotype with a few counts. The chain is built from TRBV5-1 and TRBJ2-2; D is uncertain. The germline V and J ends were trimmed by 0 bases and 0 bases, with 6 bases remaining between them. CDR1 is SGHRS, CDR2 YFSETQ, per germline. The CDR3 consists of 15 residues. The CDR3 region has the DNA TGCGCCAGCAGCTTGGACAGCGCGAACACCGGGGAGCTGTTTTTT. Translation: CASSLDSANTGELFF.

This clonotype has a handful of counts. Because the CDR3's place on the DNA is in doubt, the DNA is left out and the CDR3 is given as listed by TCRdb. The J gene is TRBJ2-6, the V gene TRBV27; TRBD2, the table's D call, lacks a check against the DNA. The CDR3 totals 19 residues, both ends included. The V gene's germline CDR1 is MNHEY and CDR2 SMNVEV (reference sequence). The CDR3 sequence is CASSSSGLAGASGANVLTF.

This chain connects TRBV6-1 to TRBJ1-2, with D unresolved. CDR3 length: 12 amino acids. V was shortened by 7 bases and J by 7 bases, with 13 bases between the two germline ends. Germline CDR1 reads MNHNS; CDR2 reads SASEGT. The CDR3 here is CASTDSTGGYTF. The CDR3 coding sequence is TGTGCCAGCACCGACTCCACGGGTGGCTACACCTTC.

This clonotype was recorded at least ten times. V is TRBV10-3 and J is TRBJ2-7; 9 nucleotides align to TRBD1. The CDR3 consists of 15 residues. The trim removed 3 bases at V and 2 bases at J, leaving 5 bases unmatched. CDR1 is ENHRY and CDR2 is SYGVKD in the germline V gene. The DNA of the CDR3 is TGTGCCATCAGTGATAAGGGACAGGGCGCCTACGAGCAGTACTTC. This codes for CAISDKGQGAYEQYF.

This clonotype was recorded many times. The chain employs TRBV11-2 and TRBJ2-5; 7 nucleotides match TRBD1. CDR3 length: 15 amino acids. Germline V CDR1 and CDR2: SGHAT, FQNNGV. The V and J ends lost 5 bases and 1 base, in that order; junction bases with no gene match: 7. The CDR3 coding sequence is TGTGCCAGCAGCGAGACTCGGGACAGCCAAGAGACCCAGTACTTC. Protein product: CASSETRDSQETQYF.

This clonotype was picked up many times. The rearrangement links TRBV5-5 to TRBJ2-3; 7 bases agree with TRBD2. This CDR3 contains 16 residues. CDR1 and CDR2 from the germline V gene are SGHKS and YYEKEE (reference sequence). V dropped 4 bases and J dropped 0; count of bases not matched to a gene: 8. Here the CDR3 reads CASSVWETSSTDTQYF. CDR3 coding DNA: TGTGCCAGCAGCGTGTGGGAGACTAGCAGCACAGATACGCAGTATTTT.

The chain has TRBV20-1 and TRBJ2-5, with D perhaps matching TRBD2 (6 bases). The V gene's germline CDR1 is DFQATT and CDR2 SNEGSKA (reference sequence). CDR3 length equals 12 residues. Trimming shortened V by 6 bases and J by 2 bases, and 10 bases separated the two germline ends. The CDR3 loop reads CSAQEGQETQYF. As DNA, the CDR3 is TGCAGTGCACAGGAGGGGCAAGAGACCCAGTACTTC.

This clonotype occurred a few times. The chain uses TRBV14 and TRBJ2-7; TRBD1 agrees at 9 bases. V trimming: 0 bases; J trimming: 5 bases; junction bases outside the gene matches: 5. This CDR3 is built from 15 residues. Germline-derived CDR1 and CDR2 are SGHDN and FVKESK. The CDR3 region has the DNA TGTGCCAGCAGCCAAGAGGACAGGGGAGCCCACGAGCAGTACTTC. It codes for CASSQEDRGAHEQYF. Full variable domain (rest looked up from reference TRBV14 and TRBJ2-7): EAGVTQFPSHSVIEKGQTVTLRCDPISGHDNLYWYRRVMGKEIKFLLHFVKESKQDESGMPNNRFLAERTGGTYSTLKVQPAELEDSGVYFCASSQEDRGAHEQYFGPGTRLTVT.

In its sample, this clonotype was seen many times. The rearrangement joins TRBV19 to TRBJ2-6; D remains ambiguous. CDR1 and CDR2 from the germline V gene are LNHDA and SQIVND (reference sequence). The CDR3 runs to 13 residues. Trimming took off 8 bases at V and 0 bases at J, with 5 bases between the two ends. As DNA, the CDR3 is TGTGCCAGTCAGTTCTCTGGGGCCAACGTCCTGACTTTC. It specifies CASQFSGANVLTF.

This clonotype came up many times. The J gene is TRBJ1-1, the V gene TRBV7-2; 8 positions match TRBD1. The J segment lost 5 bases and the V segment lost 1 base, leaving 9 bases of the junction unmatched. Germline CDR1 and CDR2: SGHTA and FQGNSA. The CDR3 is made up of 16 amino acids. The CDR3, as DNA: TGTGCCAGCAGCTTAGAGACAGGGGTCGTTCGTACTGAAGCTTTCTTT. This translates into CASSLETGVVRTEAFF.

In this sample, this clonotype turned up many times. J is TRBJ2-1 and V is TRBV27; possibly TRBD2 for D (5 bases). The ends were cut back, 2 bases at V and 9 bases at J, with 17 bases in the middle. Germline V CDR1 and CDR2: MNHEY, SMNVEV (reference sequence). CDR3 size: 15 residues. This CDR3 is CASSLGVGRVGEQFF. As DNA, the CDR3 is TGTGCCAGCAGTTTAGGTGTAGGGAGAGTAGGTGAGCAGTTCTTC.